This record looks at one T cell receptor (beta chain) sequence and its context. No antigen is known for it. This entry belongs to a study of tumor-infiltrating lymphocytes in glioblastoma multiforme. Study-level findings and limits: The T cells in this sample were not sorted into functional subsets. The TCR and somatic mutation analysis included just one glioblastoma patient. Unequal TCR RNA per T cell might skew measured clone sizes.

Multiple V-beta primers and a C-beta primer amplified TCRB from RNA. TCRB cDNA was made from around 450 ng total RNA. In TCRdb, the multiplex PCR reads were re-called with MiXCR into one record per CDR3 protein. Here the sample spans 15,000 to 20,000 distinct CDR3 sequences, about two thirds being singletons. The V and J ends lost 5 bases and 2 bases respectively, with 12 bases between them. Germline values: CDR1 SGHAT, CDR2 FQNNGV. CDR3 length: 14 residues. Sample: peripheral blood. This rearrangement joins TRBV11-2 to TRBJ2-5, with a weak D call TRBD1 (6 bases). This TCR was sampled from a male donor with glioblastoma. CDR3 coding DNA: TGTGCCAGCAGCCCCGCGACAGGACAAGAGACCCAGTACTTC. Translating gives CASSPATGQETQYF.